Listed here are 24 T cell receptor beta chains from one sample, sequenced in a study of T cells in Graves' hyperthyroidism and ophthalmopathy. Amplified TCR beta CDR3 regions derived from RNA transcripts. The TCR CDR3 was amplified in a first-round RT-PCR using the HTBI primer set. TCRdb re-analysed the multiplex PCR reads in MiXCR, keeping a single row per CDR3 protein. The profile shows fewer than 250,000 distinct CDR3 sequences, around 17% of them singletons. The sample consisted of blood. All receptors derive from a woman under 30 with Graves' ophthalmopathy.

The sample holds many counts of this clonotype. The chain links TRBV5-1 to TRBJ2-1, with TRBD2 matching 11 bases. CDR1 and CDR2 (germline): SGHRS, YFSETQ. Trimming took 2 bases from V and 0 from J; bases not matched to a gene: 7. The CDR3 length is 18 residues. CDR3 DNA: TGCGCCAGCAGCTTCCTTAGCGGGGGGGCGAGCTCCTACAATGAGCAGTTCTTC. Protein: CASSFLSGGASSYNEQFF.

The table lists this clonotype with a few counts. V and J are TRBV6-2 or TRBV6-3 and TRBJ1-2; a possible D gene is TRBD1 (6 bases). The CDR3 length is 13 residues. V was cut by 8 bases and J by 6 bases, with 16 bases left in between. The germline gives CDR1 MNHEY, CDR2 SVGEGT. The CDR3 nucleotides read TGTGCCAGCGGCGGGTTTAGGGGGGATGGCTACACCTTC. Translating gives CASGGFRGDGYTF.

This clonotype was observed at least ten times. CDR3 in amino acids: CASSEGQGYGYTF. The CDR3 DNA sequence: TGTGCCAGCAGTGAGGGACAGGGTTATGGCTACACCTTC. The chain joins TRBV12-3 or TRBV12-4 to TRBJ1-2; 9 bases match TRBD1. Trimming at V came to 5 bases and at J to 5 bases, leaving 3 bases not matched to a gene. This CDR3 region has 13 residues.

This clonotype was counted many times. In DNA form, the CDR3 reads TGTGCCAGCAGCCAATGGGCCCAAACCGGGGAGCTGTTTTTT. This codes for CASSQWAQTGELFF. V gene TRBV3-1 combines with J gene TRBJ2-2, with D hard to call. The CDR3 consists of 14 residues. The germline gives CDR1 LGHDT, CDR2 YNNKEL (reference sequence). With 2 bases removed from V and 5 bases from J, the gap between germline ends came to 9 bases.

In its sample, this clonotype was seen many times. This sequence joins TRBV27 and TRBJ2-3; 7 bases match TRBD2. CDR1 MNHEY and CDR2 SMNVEV come from the germline V gene (reference sequence). The CDR3 consists of 15 residues. V lost 3 bases and J lost 0; bases outside the gene matches: 3. This CDR3 reads CASSLASGSTDTQYF. The CDR3 bases are TGTGCCAGCAGTTTGGCTAGCGGCAGCACAGATACGCAGTATTTT.

This clonotype has a single count. V usage is TRBV20-1 and J usage is TRBJ2-1; D is unclear. This CDR3 is 13 amino acids long. Trimming stripped 3 bases from V and 5 bases from J, with 11 bases between. Germline CDR1 is DFQATT and CDR2 is SNEGSKA (reference sequence). The DNA for the CDR3 is TGCAGTGCTAGTACAGCTACCAACAATGAGCAGTTCTTC. It encodes CSASTATNNEQFF.

This clonotype was observed a handful of times. A much larger clone lies a single base off, so this may be a read error. The rearrangement uses TRBV15 and TRBJ1-1; no reliable D call. V was pared by 5 bases and J by 3 bases, with 16 bases between. CDR3 length: 15 amino acids. Per the germline V gene, CDR1 is LNHNV and CDR2 is YYDKDF (reference sequence). The chain's CDR3 is CATSGSGNSDTEAFF. CDR3 in DNA: TGTGCCACCAGCGGATCCGGGAATTCGGACACTGAAGCTTTCTTT. The full variable domain, completed using reference TRBV15 and TRBJ1-1, is DAMVIQNPRYQVTQFGKPVTLSCSQTLNHNVMYWYQQKSSQAPKLLFHYYDKDFNNEADTPDNFQSRRPNTSFCFLDIRSPGLGDTAMYLCATSGSGNSDTEAFFGQGTRLTVV.

This clonotype was detected many times. The DNA for the CDR3 is TGTGCCAGCAGTCTTCATTTCGGGACAGGGGGAAGTCGGCAGCCCCAGCATTTT. Encoded protein: CASSLHFGTGGSRQPQHF. This sequence joins TRBV28 and TRBJ1-5, with 11 nucleotides matching TRBD1. Per the germline V gene, CDR1 is MDHEN and CDR2 is SYDVKM. There are 18 residues in the CDR3. Unmatched junction bases numbered 16, after V lost 5 bases and J lost 7 bases.

This clonotype was seen ten or more times. The V call is TRBV9, the J call TRBJ2-3; D not resolved. Trimming shortened V by 0 bases and J by 2 bases, and 4 bases separated the two germline ends. CDR1 and CDR2 from the germline V gene are SGDLS and YYNGEE. The CDR3 length is 13 residues. This CDR3 reads CASSVGFTDTQYF. CDR3 DNA sequence: TGTGCCAGCAGCGTAGGCTTCACAGATACGCAGTATTTT. The full variable domain, in which reference TRBV9 and TRBJ2-3 provide the parts outside the CDR3, is DSGVTQTPKHLITATGQRVTLRCSPRSGDLSVYWYQQSLDQGLQFLIQYYNGEERAKGNILERFSAQQFPDLHSELNLSSLELGDSALYFCASSVGFTDTQYFGPGTRLTVL.

This clonotype was seen many times. The chain combines TRBV5-1 with TRBJ2-5; 9 nucleotides match TRBD2. The CDR3 consists of 16 residues. The V gene end was trimmed by 3 bases and the J gene end by 0 bases; junction bases not matched to a gene: 6. Germline values: CDR1 SGHRS, CDR2 YFSETQ. The CDR3 is CASSYRLAAYQETQYF. Here the CDR3 DNA reads TGCGCCAGCAGCTACCGACTAGCGGCATACCAAGAGACCCAGTACTTC.

This clonotype showed up many times. J is TRBJ1-3 and V is TRBV4-3; 8 positions agree with TRBD1. The V gene's germline CDR1 is LGHNA and CDR2 YSLEER. The CDR3 runs 18 residues. Losses at the gene ends were 0 bases for V and 0 bases for J; bases not matched to a gene: 7. As DNA, the CDR3 is TGCGCCAGCAGCCAAGATTGGGGGACAGGCGACTCTGGAAACACCATATATTTT. This encodes CASSQDWGTGDSGNTIYF.

The chain carries TRBV11-1 and TRBJ2-3; 12 nucleotides align to TRBD2. Germline V lookup: CDR1 SGHAT, CDR2 FQDESV (reference sequence). Germline trimming cut 5 bases from V and 0 bases from J; bases unmatched to any gene: 3. The CDR3 totals 16 residues. The CDR3 loop reads CASSMGLAGSTDTQYF. The CDR3 DNA follows: TGTGCCAGCAGCATGGGACTAGCGGGTAGCACAGATACGCAGTATTTT.

This clonotype showed up many times. The chain joins TRBV28 to TRBJ2-2, with 8 bases aligning to TRBD1. The CDR3 is 14 amino acids. V lost 8 bases to trimming and J lost 3 bases; unmatched junction nucleotides: 5. Germline assignment: CDR1 MDHEN and CDR2 SYDVKM. The CDR3 DNA sequence: TGTGCCAGCCGGACAGGGACCTACACCGGGGAGCTGTTTTTT. Residues: CASRTGTYTGELFF.

In this sample, this clonotype turned up many times. This chain uses TRBV9 with TRBJ2-3, with TRBD2 matching over 8 bases. Germline V lookup: CDR1 SGDLS, CDR2 YYNGEE. J was trimmed by 1 base and V by 4 bases; bases with no gene match: 2. CDR3 size: 14 residues. The CDR3 sequence: CASSPTSGTDTQYF. CDR3 DNA: TGTGCCAGCAGCCCGACTAGCGGCACAGATACGCAGTATTTT.

This clonotype was found many times. The chain employs TRBV27 and TRBJ2-3; TRBD2 agrees at 11 bases. The CDR3 extends over 16 amino acids. V lost 3 bases to trimming and J lost 1 base; unmatched junction nucleotides: 3. Per the germline V gene, CDR1 is MNHEY and CDR2 is SMNVEV (reference sequence). The CDR3 spells CASSLATSGGTDTQYF. The CDR3 bases are TGTGCCAGCAGTTTGGCGACTAGCGGGGGCACAGATACGCAGTATTTT.

This clonotype was seen many times. The chain is built from TRBV30 and TRBJ2-7; D not resolved. The germline V and J ends were trimmed by 0 bases and 6 bases, with 15 bases remaining between them. The CDR3 totals 14 residues. The germline V gene has CDR1 GTSNPN and CDR2 SVGIG (reference sequence). CDR3 residues: CAWSVERGSREQYF. CDR3 coding DNA: TGTGCCTGGAGTGTAGAGCGTGGTTCTCGCGAGCAGTACTTC.

The table lists this clonotype with many counts. The chain combines TRBV11-2 with TRBJ1-1; D remains unclear. The V end was cut by 3 bases, the J end by 1 base, with 12 bases between. This CDR3 contains 15 residues. CDR1 and CDR2 from the germline V gene are SGHAT and FQNNGV. Written as DNA, the CDR3 is TGTGCCAGCAGCTTGTCGACCCACTCGAACACTGAAGCTTTCTTT. The encoded protein is CASSLSTHSNTEAFF.

The chain has TRBV2 and TRBJ1-5; D possibly corresponds to TRBD1 (6 bases). Germline loops: CDR1 SNHLY, CDR2 FYNNEI. V was trimmed by 1 base and J by 0 bases, leaving 10 bases between them. The CDR3 loop spans 16 amino acids. CDR3 protein: CASSEVGGLSNQPQHF. The CDR3 DNA sequence: TGTGCCAGCAGTGAAGTCGGGGGGCTTAGCAATCAGCCCCAGCATTTT.

V and J are TRBV19 and TRBJ2-7; tentatively, D is TRBD1 or TRBD2 (5 bases each). The CDR3 is 13 amino acids. Germline V gene data show CDR1 as LNHDA and CDR2 as SQIVND (reference sequence). Trimming cost V 1 base and J 7 bases, with 11 bases left between them. Written as DNA, the CDR3 is TGTGCCAGTAGTATAGGGGGGACCTTGGAGCAGTACTTC. Amino acids: CASSIGGTLEQYF.

This clonotype was detected ten times or more. The chain combines TRBV20-1 with TRBJ1-2; 11 bases agree with TRBD1. From germline, CDR1 is DFQATT and CDR2 SNEGSKA (reference sequence). The CDR3 is 13 residues long. V was pared by 3 bases and J by 5 bases, with 2 bases of the junction left unmatched. The CDR3 nucleotides are TGCAGTGCTAGGGGACAGGGGGTTTATGGCTACACCTTC. It encodes CSARGQGVYGYTF.

In this sample, this clonotype turned up many times. In DNA, the CDR3 is TGCGCCAGCAGCCCCGGGACTAGCGTCGACTACGAGCAGTACTTC. Translated: CASSPGTSVDYEQYF. The genes are TRBV5-1 and TRBJ2-7, with 10 bases lining up with TRBD2. J gave up 3 bases and V 4 bases, and 7 bases lay outside the gene matches. The germline gives CDR1 SGHRS, CDR2 YFSETQ. This CDR3 has 15 amino acids. Supplemented by reference TRBV5-1 and TRBJ2-7, the full variable domain reads KAGVTQTPRYLIKTRGQQVTLSCSPISGHRSVSWYQQTPGQGLQFLFEYFSETQRNKGNFPGRFSGRQFSNSRSEMNVSTLELGDSALYLCASSPGTSVDYEQYFGPGTRLTVT.

This sequence joins TRBV5-6 and TRBJ1-3; D may be TRBD1 (5 bases). Trimming shortened V by 4 bases and J by 1 base, and 15 bases separated the two germline ends. Germline CDR1 SGHDT, CDR2 YYEEEE. The CDR3 runs 16 residues. DNA for the CDR3: TGTGCCAGCAGCCCCCTAGGGACCCTTTCTGGAAACACCATATATTTT. It yields the protein CASSPLGTLSGNTIYF.

This clonotype showed up many times. The V call is TRBV30, the J call TRBJ2-2, with TRBD2 identical over 7 bases. The length of the CDR3 is 15 residues. The germline V gene has CDR1 GTSNPN and CDR2 SVGIG (reference sequence). V gave up 5 bases and J gave up 4 bases; unmatched junction bases: 10. In DNA form, the CDR3 reads TGTGCCTGGGAGACGGGGAGGGCCGTCACCGGGGAGCTGTTTTTT. Encoded protein: CAWETGRAVTGELFF.

This clonotype was seen ten or more times. The V gene is TRBV4-2, the J gene TRBJ2-1, with 13 positions matching TRBD2. Trimming took 2 bases from V and 8 from J; bases not matched to a gene: 9. There are 17 residues in the CDR3. The germline V gene encodes CDR1 LGHNA and CDR2 YNFKEQ. CDR3 sequence reads: CASSQFALAGGPHEQFF. CDR3 DNA: TGTGCCAGCAGCCAATTCGCACTAGCGGGAGGGCCACATGAGCAGTTCTTC.